One sample yielded the 6 T cell receptor beta chains listed below, sequenced in a study of PD-1 blockade in classical Hodgkin lymphoma. Specified time point: newly diagnosed, previously untreated cHL patient sample. Magnetic depletion of unwanted cells isolated CD4+ T cells from thawed PBMCs. The assay was immunoSEQ multiplex PCR, and TCRdb's table has in-frame clones only and misses some. The sample shows fewer than 20,000 clones, around four fifths of them seen only once. The sequenced material came from CD4+ T cells from blood. These receptor sequences come from a human donor with classical Hodgkin lymphoma.

This chain joins TRBV15 and TRBJ2-3; TRBD2 agrees at 9 bases. The CDR3 contains 15 residues. Germline-derived CDR1 and CDR2 are LNHNV and YYDKDF (reference sequence). Trimming cost V 8 bases and J 5 bases; bases outside gene matches: 11. In DNA, the CDR3 is TGTGCCACCTCTGGGCTAGCGGGGCGGGGAGATACGCAGTATTTT. This encodes CATSGLAGRGDTQYF.

This sequence joins TRBV5-1 and TRBJ1-2; D remains unclear. The germline gives CDR1 SGHRS, CDR2 YFSETQ. The CDR3 spans 13 residues. The ends were cut back, 3 bases at V and 2 bases at J, with 8 bases in the middle. For the CDR3, the DNA is TGCGCCAGCAGCTCCCCGGGGAACTATGGCTACACCTTC. Translated: CASSSPGNYGYTF.

In this sample, this clone turned up a few times. This chain connects TRBV5-1 to TRBJ1-3; D gene uncertain. Germline V gene lookup returns CDR1 SGHRS and CDR2 YFSETQ. V was trimmed by 0 bases and J by 0 bases, leaving 10 bases between them. The length of the CDR3 is 16 residues. DNA of the CDR3: TGCGCCAGCAGCTTGGGATGGCGGGGCTCTGGAAACACCATATATTTT. This sequence encodes CASSLGWRGSGNTIYF.

The chain links TRBV25-1 to TRBJ2-1; D gene ambiguous. Germline CDR1 reads MGHDK; CDR2 reads SYGVNS. The CDR3 runs to 12 residues. Deletions cut 2 bases from V and 6 bases from J, with 5 bases between. CDR3 bases: TGTGCCAGCAGTGAACAGATCAATGAGCAGTTCTTC. Translation: CASSEQINEQFF.

The rearrangement links TRBV7-8 to TRBJ2-7; a possible D gene is TRBD2 (5 bases). V was shortened by 2 bases and J by 4 bases, with 12 bases between the two germline ends. Germline V gives CDR1 SGHVS, CDR2 FQNEAQ. The CDR3 has 14 residues. CDR3 coding DNA: TGTGCCAGCAGCTTAATAGAGGGTTCGTACGAGCAGTACTTC. Translating gives CASSLIEGSYEQYF.

Only a few counts were recorded for this clone. This chain connects TRBV2 to TRBJ1-2, with D perhaps TRBD1 (6 bases). Germline assignment: CDR1 SNHLY and CDR2 FYNNEI. V lost 6 bases to trimming and J lost 8 bases, with 16 bases between them. This CDR3 has 13 residues. CDR3 protein: CASSAPQGLGYTF. For the CDR3, the DNA is TGTGCCAGCAGCGCTCCCCAGGGGTTAGGCTACACCTTC.